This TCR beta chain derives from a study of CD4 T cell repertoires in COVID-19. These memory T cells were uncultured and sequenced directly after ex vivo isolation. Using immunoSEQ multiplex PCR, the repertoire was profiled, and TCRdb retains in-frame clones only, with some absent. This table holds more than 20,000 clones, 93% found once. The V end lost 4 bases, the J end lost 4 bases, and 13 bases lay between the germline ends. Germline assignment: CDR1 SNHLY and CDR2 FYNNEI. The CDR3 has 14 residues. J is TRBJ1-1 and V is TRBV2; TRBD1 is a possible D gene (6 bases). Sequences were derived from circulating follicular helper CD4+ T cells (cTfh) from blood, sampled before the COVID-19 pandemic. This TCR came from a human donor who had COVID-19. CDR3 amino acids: CASSASTGTTEAFF. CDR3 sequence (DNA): TGTGCCAGCAGTGCCTCTACAGGGACCACTGAAGCTTTCTTT.